These T cell receptor beta chains were read from a single sample in a study of PD-L1 blockade in urothelial cancer. Profiled with immunoSEQ multiplex PCR; TCRdb holds only in-frame clones, not every one. The repertoire holds tens of thousands of clones, with over 70% as singletons. Sequencing was performed on PBMCs, taken around atezolizumab (anti-PD-L1) treatment. The receptor source for this set is a man in his 70s with urothelial cancer. Each CDR3 is given with its conserved first and last residue. D genes are given only for firm matches. Clone size is not always given. Where it is, it says once, few, many or a class for expanded clones.

once | TRBJ2-3 | TRBV7-6 | NA | 14 | CASSFSLAGDTQYF | TGTGCCAGCAGCTTTAGTCTAGCAGGAGATACGCAGTATTTT
NA | TRBJ2-1 | TRBV19 | TRBD1 | 18 | CASSITGALSSLYNEQFF | TGTGCCAGTAGTATAACAGGGGCGCTATCTAGTCTATACAATGAGCAGTTCTTC
NA | TRBJ1-1 | TRBV6-5 | TRBD1 | 14 | CASRSTGMNTEAFF | TGTGCCAGCAGGTCGACAGGGATGAACACTGAAGCTTTCTTT
few | TRBJ1-2 | TRBV21-1 | NA | 13 | CASSYRVNYGYTF | TGTGCCAGCAGTTACAGGGTGAACTATGGCTACACCTTC
NA | TRBJ1-1 | TRBV7-9 | TRBD1 | 16 | CASSSGQGERNTEAFF | TGTGCCAGCAGCTCTGGACAGGGTGAGAGAAACACTGAAGCTTTCTTT
NA | TRBJ2-7 | TRBV7-6 | TRBD2 | 14 | CASSPSGRVGEQYF | TGTGCCAGCAGTCCTAGCGGGAGGGTGGGAGAGCAGTACTTC
NA | TRBJ2-1 | TRBV5-6 | NA | 13 | CASSFGGTGEQFF | TGTGCCAGCAGCTTTGGGGGCACCGGTGAGCAGTTCTTC
NA | TRBJ1-1 | TRBV6-5 | TRBD1 | 13 | CASREQGYTEAFF | TGTGCCAGCAGGGAACAGGGGTACACTGAAGCTTTCTTT
NA | TRBJ2-7 | TRBV7-9 | TRBD1 | 15 | CASSPGTGGTYEQYF | TGTGCCAGCAGCCCAGGGACAGGGGGGACCTACGAGCAGTACTTC
NA | TRBJ1-6 | TRBV18 | NA | 20 | CASSPYQSSGGGSYNSPLHF | TGTGCCAGCTCACCATACCAATCGTCGGGGGGGGGCTCCTATAATTCACCCCTCCACTTT
NA | TRBJ2-5 | TRBV7-8 | TRBD2 | 15 | CASGPSGRGQETQYF | TGTGCCAGCGGGCCTAGCGGGAGGGGCCAAGAGACCCAGTACTTC
NA | TRBJ2-4 | TRBV4-1 | TRBD1 | 14 | CASSQPGQGTIQYF | TGCGCCAGCAGCCAACCGGGACAGGGGACCATTCAGTACTTC
NA | TRBJ2-6 | TRBV5-4 | NA | 13 | CAGGYPGANVLTF | TGTGCCGGGGGCTATCCTGGGGCCAACGTCCTGACTTTC
NA | TRBJ2-3 | TRBV27 | TRBD1 | 14 | CASSIQGARNTQYF | TGTGCCAGCAGTATACAGGGGGCGCGTAATACGCAGTATTTT
once | TRBJ1-2 | TRBV30 | NA | 12 | CAWTSRLNGYTF | TGTGCCTGGACTAGTAGGCTTAATGGCTACACCTTC
once | TRBJ1-1 | TRBV6-6 | TRBD1 | 14 | CASSYGTGNTEAFF | TGTGCCAGCAGTTACGGGACAGGGAACACTGAAGCTTTCTTT
NA | TRBJ1-1 | TRBV19 | NA | 13 | CASSIESGYEAFF | TGTGCCAGTAGTATAGAATCCGGTTACGAAGCTTTCTTT
once | TRBJ1-1 | TRBV6-6 | NA | 12 | CASTNGVGEAFF | TGTGCCAGCACTAACGGGGTGGGGGAAGCTTTCTTT
NA | TRBJ2-2 | TRBV29-1 | NA | 14 | CSVEGGQATGELFF | TGCAGCGTTGAGGGGGGGCAGGCCACCGGGGAGCTGTTTTTT
few | TRBJ2-4 | TRBV4-3 | TRBD2 | 17 | CASSQTRGAGGKNIQYF | TGCGCCAGCAGCCAAACGCGGGGGGCTGGAGGCAAAAACATTCAGTACTTC
once | TRBJ2-7 | TRBV7-3 | NA | 15 | CASSPEQGTTYEQYF | TGTGCCAGCAGCCCCGAGCAGGGAACTACCTACGAGCAGTACTTC
few | TRBJ2-1 | TRBV10-3 | TRBD2 | 15 | CAISDRGGEGNEQFF | TGTGCCATCAGTGACCGGGGGGGAGAGGGGAATGAGCAGTTCTTC
once | TRBJ1-6 | TRBV18 | NA | 14 | CASSPRQFNSPLHF | TGTGCCAGCTCACCACGACAGTTTAATTCACCCCTCCACTTT
NA | TRBJ1-1 | TRBV6-1 | TRBD1 | 15 | CASSEARGGLGEAFF | TGTGCCAGCAGTGAAGCGCGAGGGGGCCTTGGTGAAGCTTTCTTT
NA | TRBJ2-1 | TRBV21-1 | NA | 19 | CASSTSRTSGRPSYNEQFF | TGTGCCAGCAGCACGTCAAGGACTAGCGGGAGGCCCTCCTACAATGAGCAGTTCTTC
few | TRBJ1-2 | TRBV9 | TRBD1 | 14 | CASSLFSGGDGYTF | TGTGCCAGCAGCCTTTTCTCAGGGGGCGATGGCTACACCTTC
NA | TRBJ1-1 | TRBV6-4 | NA | 14 | CASSDSNRGTEAFF | TGTGCCAGCAGTGACTCGAATAGGGGGACTGAAGCTTTCTTT
NA | TRBJ1-6 | TRBV7-2 | NA | 12 | CASSLGVGPLHF | TGTGCCAGCAGCTTGGGAGTAGGACCCCTCCACTTT
NA | TRBJ1-1 | TRBV7-2 | NA | 13 | CASSLTPQTEAFF | TGTGCCAGCAGCTTAACCCCCCAGACTGAAGCTTTCTTT
NA | TRBJ1-2 | TRBV6-1 | NA | 14 | CASSLSRDTWGYTF | TGTGCCAGCAGTCTAAGCCGGGACACTTGGGGCTACACCTTC
NA | TRBJ2-1 | TRBV5-6 | TRBD2 | 18 | CASSLSVSGRTTSDEQFF | TGTGCCAGCAGCTTGTCCGTGAGCGGGAGGACGACAAGCGATGAGCAGTTCTTC
NA | TRBJ2-3 | TRBV5-5 | TRBD2 | 16 | CASSLEIAGSKNTQYF | TGTGCCAGCAGCTTGGAGATAGCGGGGTCTAAAAATACGCAGTATTTT
NA | TRBJ1-1 | TRBV2 | NA | 13 | CASSELRYTEAFF | TGTGCCAGCAGTGAATTGCGGTACACTGAAGCTTTCTTT
NA | TRBJ1-2 | TRBV18 | TRBD1 | 14 | CASSPRDRDYGYTF | TGTGCCAGCTCACCAAGGGACAGAGACTATGGCTACACCTTC
NA | TRBJ1-2 | TRBV30 | NA | 13 | CAWSQGAGYGYTF | TGTGCCTGGAGTCAGGGTGCTGGCTATGGCTACACCTTC
NA | TRBJ1-2 | TRBV30 | NA | 15 | CAWSGNTGSSYGYTF | TGTGCCTGGAGTGGGAATACAGGGTCCTCATATGGCTACACCTTC
NA | TRBJ1-2 | TRBV29-1 | TRBD1 | 13 | CSVEAQGALGYTF | TGCAGCGTTGAGGCGCAGGGGGCGCTGGGCTACACCTTC
NA | TRBJ1-4 | TRBV7-8 | TRBD1 | 16 | CASRRTGARANEKLFF | TGTGCCAGCAGACGAACAGGGGCGAGGGCTAATGAAAAACTGTTTTTT
once | TRBJ2-5 | TRBV28 | NA | 16 | CASSAPTTPRSETQYF | TGTGCCAGCAGTGCCCCTACCACGCCGAGGTCGGAGACCCAGTACTTC
NA | TRBJ2-7 | TRBV11-2 | NA | 14 | CASSLDRLPHEQYF | TGTGCCAGCAGCTTAGACCGACTCCCCCACGAGCAGTACTTC
NA | TRBJ2-7 | TRBV7-2 | TRBD2 | 15 | CASSLAGGPRNEQYF | TGTGCCAGCAGCTTAGCGGGAGGGCCTAGGAACGAGCAGTACTTC
NA | TRBJ2-7 | TRBV7-9 | TRBD1 | 14 | CASRSTGTVDEQYF | TGTGCCAGCAGAAGTACCGGGACAGTGGACGAGCAGTACTTC
NA | TRBJ2-1 | TRBV11-2 | TRBD2 | 16 | CASSLFPSGGGNEQFF | TGTGCCAGCAGCTTATTCCCTAGCGGGGGGGGCAATGAGCAGTTCTTC